These 8 T cell receptor beta chains were all obtained from the same sample, sequenced in a study of vaccination and CD4 T cells after COVID-19. Treatment indicated: approximately 10-day PBMC culture with coronavirus spike peptide pools or control peptides (ViraFEST assay). The Oncomine TCR Beta short-read assay was applied to DNA of cultured CD4+ T cells. TCRdb re-called the PCR reads through MiXCR, storing one row per CDR3 protein. The table includes approximately 11,000 distinct CDR3 sequences, over 50% detected once. These receptors have no identified antigens. Sequencing was performed on CD4+ T cells from blood, cultured in vitro. Receptors originate from a human donor who had recovered from COVID-19.

This clonotype showed up just a few times. The junction departs from the called germline gene at one end, perhaps through a read error. The rearrangement links TRBV6-1 to TRBJ2-7, with D uncertain. CDR3 length: 14 residues. The V gene's germline CDR1 is MNHNS and CDR2 SASEGT. CDR3 nucleotides: TGTGCCAGCAGCGAAGCATGGGGAACCTACGAGCAGTACTTC. Its translation is CASSEAWGTYEQYF.

This chain joins TRBV11-1 and TRBJ1-6, with 8 bases lining up with TRBD1. This CDR3 spans 15 amino acids. V was pared by 4 bases and J by 7 bases, with 6 bases of the junction left unmatched. Germline CDR1 and CDR2: SGHAT and FQDESV (reference sequence). CDR3 in amino acids: CASSYRTGINSPLHF. The CDR3 region has the DNA TGTGCCAGCAGCTACCGGACAGGGATCAATTCACCCCTCCACTTT.

The chain links TRBV15 to TRBJ1-2, with D perhaps matching TRBD1 (6 bases). This CDR3 has 16 residues. The germline V and J ends were trimmed by 0 bases and 2 bases, with 13 bases remaining between them. Germline CDR1 reads LNHNV; CDR2 reads YYDKDF (reference sequence). The CDR3 region has the DNA TGTGCCACCAGCAGAGATCATGTGACAGGCAACTATGGCTACACCTTC. Protein product: CATSRDHVTGNYGYTF. Drawing the rest from reference TRBV15 and TRBJ1-2, the complete variable domain is DAMVIQNPRYQVTQFGKPVTLSCSQTLNHNVMYWYQQKSSQAPKLLFHYYDKDFNNEADTPDNFQSRRPNTSFCFLDIRSPGLGDTAMYLCATSRDHVTGNYGYTFGSGTRLTVV.

V gene TRBV29-1 combines with J gene TRBJ2-3; D unclear. CDR1 is SQVTM, CDR2 ANQGSEA, per germline. V shed 3 bases and J shed 6 bases, with 13 bases lying between them. The CDR3 totals 13 residues. CDR3 sequence (DNA): TGCAGCGTTGAGCAACCTCAAGTCGATACGCAGTATTTT. Its translation: CSVEQPQVDTQYF.

The sample holds one count of this clonotype. The J gene is TRBJ2-3, the V gene TRBV5-1; tentatively, D is TRBD2 (5 bases). The CDR3 extends over 14 amino acids. The germline CDR1 and CDR2 sequences are SGHRS and YFSETQ. V was clipped by 0 bases and J by 2 bases, with 7 bases between them. The CDR3 bases are TGCGCCAGCAGCTTGGAAGGACTCACAGATACGCAGTATTTT. The encoded protein is CASSLEGLTDTQYF.

The chain is built from TRBV27 and TRBJ1-2; no clear D gene. Germline V lookup: CDR1 MNHEY, CDR2 SMNVEV (reference sequence). V lost 0 bases and J lost 7, with 9 bases in between. The CDR3 runs 13 residues. CDR3 sequence (DNA): TGTGCCAGCAGTTTATCGGGCGGACCTGGCTACACCTTC. This gives the protein CASSLSGGPGYTF.

The chain employs TRBV27 and TRBJ2-5; D is uncertain. The CDR3 sequence is 13 residues long. Per germline, CDR1 MNHEY and CDR2 SMNVEV (reference sequence). Between the trimmed V and J ends, which lost 4 bases and 4 bases, there was a span of 10 bases. CDR3 protein: CASSSRVLETQYF. The CDR3 region has the DNA TGTGCCAGCAGTTCCCGGGTCCTAGAGACCCAGTACTTC.

This clonotype was counted between two and nine times. The V and J genes are TRBV7-2 and TRBJ2-5, with unresolved D. CDR1 and CDR2 (germline): SGHTA, FQGNSA. The CDR3 spans 14 residues. V lost 4 bases to trimming and J lost 7 bases, with 16 bases between them. The CDR3 DNA reads as TGTGCCAGCAGCTCAACCACGCACTCAGGGACCCAGTACTTC. It codes for CASSSTTHSGTQYF.